Presented here are 22 T cell receptor beta chains from one specimen sequenced in a study of blood T cell repertoires in COVID-19. TCRdb keeps only in-frame clones here, not all; method: immunoSEQ multiplex PCR. The sample has 70,000 to 75,000 clones, roughly 85% seen once. Sequences were obtained from peripheral blood. The receptor source for this set is a human donor in a cohort sampled during active COVID-19.

The chain recombines TRBV10-2 with TRBJ2-3; 9 bases align to TRBD1. Per the germline V gene, CDR1 is WSHSY and CDR2 is SAAADI. The junction had 13 bases not matched to a gene; V was cut back by 6 bases and J by 6 bases. The CDR3 is made up of 16 amino acids. The CDR3 DNA is TGCGCCAGCAGAATCCTGGACAGGGGCGGGTCGGATACGCAGTATTTT. Protein: CASRILDRGGSDTQYF.

The chain is built from TRBV6-5 and TRBJ1-3; TRBD1 is a possible D gene (5 bases). Trimming removed 6 bases from V and 4 bases from J, with 7 bases in between. CDR3 length equals 12 residues. Germline V gene lookup returns CDR1 MNHEY and CDR2 SVGAGI. CDR3 sequence: CASRDTGNTIYF. CDR3 DNA: TGTGCCAGCAGGGACACCGGAAACACCATATATTTT.

This clone was detected only once. This CDR3 is CASSLTGRDSNQPQHF. DNA of the CDR3: TGCGCCAGCAGCTTGACAGGGAGAGATAGCAATCAGCCCCAGCATTTT. The chain combines TRBV5-1 with TRBJ1-5; maybe TRBD1 (6 bases). Germline CDR1 SGHRS, CDR2 YFSETQ. V gave up 1 base and J gave up 0 bases, with 11 bases separating them. The CDR3 is 16 residues long.

The chain carries TRBV5-4 and TRBJ2-3; 8 bases map to TRBD2. V was pared by 6 bases and J by 2 bases, with 5 bases of the junction left unmatched. CDR3 length equals 14 residues. Germline V CDR1 and CDR2: SGHNT, YYREEE (reference sequence). The CDR3 nucleotides are TGTGCCAGCAAGAGTAGCGGGGACACAGATACGCAGTATTTT. This encodes CASKSSGDTDTQYF.

The J gene is TRBJ2-3, the V gene TRBV6-2 or TRBV6-3, with a possible D match to TRBD1 (6 bases). Deletions cut 4 bases from V and 3 bases from J, with 23 bases between. Germline CDR1 reads MNHEY; CDR2 reads SVGEGT. This CDR3 has 18 amino acids. The CDR3 bases are TGTGCCAGCAGTTTCGCCTCGTCAATAAGGACAGTAACAGATACGCAGTATTTT. Its protein product is CASSFASSIRTVTDTQYF.

This clone was found once. The chain uses TRBV11-2 and TRBJ2-2, with 10 bases lining up with TRBD2. Germline V gene lookup returns CDR1 SGHAT and CDR2 FQNNGV. The CDR3 runs to 16 residues. Trimming at V came to 4 bases and at J to 5 bases, leaving 7 bases not matched to a gene. CDR3 protein: CASSSLAGGVTGELFF. The DNA of the CDR3 is TGTGCCAGCAGCTCCTTAGCGGGAGGCGTTACCGGGGAGCTGTTTTTT.

The J gene is TRBJ1-2, the V gene TRBV6-5, with 11 positions matching TRBD1. CDR3 length: 16 amino acids. The germline CDR1 and CDR2 sequences are MNHEY and SVGAGI. V was pared by 4 bases and J by 4 bases, with 8 bases of the junction left unmatched. The CDR3 DNA is TGTGCCAGCAGTTCTGGACAGGGGGCGCATGGCTATGGCTACACCTTC. The encoded protein is CASSSGQGAHGYGYTF.

The chain links TRBV3-1 (or the pseudogene TRBV3-2) to TRBJ2-1; weak D call: TRBD2 (5 bases). This CDR3 contains 15 residues. With 0 bases removed from V and 4 bases from J, the gap between germline ends came to 10 bases. Germline V gene lookup returns CDR1 LGHDT and CDR2 YNNKEL (reference sequence). As DNA, the CDR3 is TGTGCCAGCAGCCAAGATGAGGGAAGATACAATGAGCAGTTCTTC. Translated, it gives CASSQDEGRYNEQFF.

The chain joins TRBV28 to TRBJ2-2; 8 positions match TRBD1. V dropped 7 bases and J dropped 1; count of bases not matched to a gene: 8. CDR3 length: 16 amino acids. Germline lookup yields CDR1 MDHEN and CDR2 SYDVKM. The chain's CDR3 is CASTTRTGWNTGELFF. The CDR3 DNA reads TGTGCCAGCACCACCCGGACAGGGTGGAACACCGGGGAGCTGTTTTTT.

The V gene is TRBV19, the J gene TRBJ1-2; 7 bases match TRBD1. This CDR3 has 15 residues. The germline gives CDR1 LNHDA, CDR2 SQIVND (reference sequence). Trimming took 4 bases from V and 4 from J; bases not matched to a gene: 9. This chain's CDR3 is CASSNSPGQPYGYTF. The CDR3 DNA reads as TGTGCCAGTAGTAACTCCCCGGGACAGCCCTATGGCTACACCTTC.

The chain joins TRBV6-5 to TRBJ2-7, with unresolved D. V was trimmed by 6 bases and J by 3 bases, leaving 12 bases between them. The V gene's germline CDR1 is MNHEY and CDR2 SVGAGI. The CDR3 has 13 amino acids. The CDR3 loop reads CASRPRLLYEQYF. CDR3 nucleotide sequence: TGTGCCAGCAGGCCTAGATTACTCTACGAGCAGTACTTC.

The chain is built from TRBV15 and TRBJ2-3; the match to TRBD1 covers 7 bases. Germline V lookup: CDR1 LNHNV, CDR2 YYDKDF (reference sequence). The CDR3 consists of 13 residues. V gave up 5 bases and J gave up 3 bases; unmatched junction bases: 2. The CDR3 bases are TGTGCCACCAGCGACAGGGAAACAGATACGCAGTATTTT. Encoded protein: CATSDRETDTQYF.

This sequence joins TRBV5-4 and TRBJ2-1; 13 nucleotides match TRBD2. The CDR3 loop spans 14 amino acids. Germline CDR1 is SGHNT and CDR2 is YYREEE (reference sequence). With V trimmed by 5 bases and J by 9 bases, 5 bases remained unmatched. The CDR3 loop is CASRTGLAGFEQFF. As DNA, the CDR3 is TGTGCCAGCAGGACGGGACTAGCGGGATTTGAGCAGTTCTTC.

The V and J genes are TRBV7-2 and TRBJ1-2, with D perhaps matching TRBD1 (6 bases). The CDR3 spans 16 residues. Germline CDR1 reads SGHTA; CDR2 reads FQGNSA. V lost 2 bases to trimming and J lost 2 bases, with 15 bases between them. The CDR3, as DNA: TGTGCCAGCAGCTTAAGTGGGGGGGGCAGAAACTATGGCTACACCTTC. Protein product: CASSLSGGGRNYGYTF.

The chain carries TRBV3-1 (or the pseudogene TRBV3-2) and TRBJ2-1; TRBD2 agrees at 10 bases. The V and J ends lost 4 bases and 6 bases, in that order; junction bases with no gene match: 9. Germline-derived CDR1 and CDR2 are LGHDT and YNNKEL (reference sequence). The CDR3 has 16 amino acids. CDR3 in amino acids: CASSPRIAGGRNEQFF. The CDR3 DNA follows: TGTGCCAGCAGCCCCCGGATAGCGGGGGGACGCAATGAGCAGTTCTTC.

As DNA, the CDR3 is TGTGCCAGCCTACGGGACAGGGCTCTCTACGAGCAGTACTTC. Amino acid sequence: CASLRDRALYEQYF. The V and J genes are TRBV2 and TRBJ2-7; 9 nucleotides agree with TRBD1. The CDR3 has 14 residues. The germline gives CDR1 SNHLY, CDR2 FYNNEI. V lost 8 bases and J lost 3; bases outside the gene matches: 8.

V usage is TRBV27 and J usage is TRBJ2-2, with 8 bases matching TRBD1. V lost 5 bases and J lost 3; bases outside the gene matches: 8. Germline CDR1 is MNHEY and CDR2 is SMNVEV (reference sequence). The CDR3 is 16 amino acids. CDR3 in DNA: TGTGCCAGCAGTACCTACTACAGGGGGGACACCGGGGAGCTGTTTTTT. Encoded protein: CASSTYYRGDTGELFF.

In this sample, this clone turned up once. The CDR3 region has the DNA TGTGCCAGCAGCTTATCTTACTCCTACGAGCAGTACTTC. The encoded protein is CASSLSYSYEQYF. The chain carries TRBV7-2 and TRBJ2-7; D gene uncertain. The CDR3 loop spans 13 amino acids. The V gene's germline CDR1 is SGHTA and CDR2 FQGNSA. Trimming left V 2 bases short and J 0 bases short, with 5 bases between.

The sample holds a few counts of this clone. The chain has TRBV6-1 and TRBJ2-7; weak D call: TRBD2 (5 bases). Germline CDR1 MNHNS, CDR2 SASEGT. This CDR3 spans 15 amino acids. V was cut by 0 bases and J by 4 bases, with 13 bases left in between. DNA of the CDR3: TGTGCCAGCAGTGAAGCCGGGGTAGAAGATTACGAGCAGTACTTC. As protein: CASSEAGVEDYEQYF.

The V gene is TRBV7-8, the J gene TRBJ1-2; 8 bases line up with TRBD1. Germline values: CDR1 SGHVS, CDR2 FQNEAQ. Trimming took 5 bases from V and 0 from J; bases not matched to a gene: 8. CDR3 length: 16 residues. In DNA, the CDR3 is TGTGCCAGCAGCCCGGACAGGGACAGATCTAACTATGGCTACACCTTC. Translation: CASSPDRDRSNYGYTF.

For this clone: One junction end disagrees with the germline gene, perhaps due to a read error. The V gene is TRBV5-1, the J gene TRBJ2-7; TRBD2 agrees at 7 bases. Germline V lookup: CDR1 SGHRS, CDR2 YFSETQ. The CDR3 spans 16 residues. The CDR3 loop is CASSSTGTTNLGEQCF. CDR3 bases: TGCGCCAGCAGCTCAACCGGGACTACGAACCTCGGGGAGCAGTGCTTC.

V usage is TRBV6-5 and J usage is TRBJ2-7; 8 positions match TRBD1. The germline V gene encodes CDR1 MNHEY and CDR2 SVGAGI. The CDR3 has 15 amino acids. The V segment lost 7 bases and the J segment 2 bases; nucleotides outside the gene matches: 10. The CDR3 is CASMTDRGETYEQYF. The DNA for the CDR3 is TGTGCCAGCATGACCGACAGGGGAGAAACCTACGAGCAGTACTTC.